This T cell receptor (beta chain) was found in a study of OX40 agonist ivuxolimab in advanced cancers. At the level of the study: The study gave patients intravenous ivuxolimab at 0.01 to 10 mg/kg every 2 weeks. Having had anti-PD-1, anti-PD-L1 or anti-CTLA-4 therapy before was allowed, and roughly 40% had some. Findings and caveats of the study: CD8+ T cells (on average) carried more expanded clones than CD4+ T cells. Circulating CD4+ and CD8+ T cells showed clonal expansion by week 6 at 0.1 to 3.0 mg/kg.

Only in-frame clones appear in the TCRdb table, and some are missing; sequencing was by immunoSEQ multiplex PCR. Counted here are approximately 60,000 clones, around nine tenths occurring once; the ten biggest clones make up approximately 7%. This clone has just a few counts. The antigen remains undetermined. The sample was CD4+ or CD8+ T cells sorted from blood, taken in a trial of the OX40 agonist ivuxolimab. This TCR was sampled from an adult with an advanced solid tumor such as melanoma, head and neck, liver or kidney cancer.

CDR3 DNA sequence: TGTGCCAGCTGGGGACAACGTACTGAAGCTTTCTTT. Protein: CASWGQRTEAFF. This sequence joins TRBV28 and TRBJ1-1; tentatively, D is TRBD1 (6 bases). Trimming pared 8 bases from V and 5 bases from J, leaving 12 bases between. The CDR3 consists of 12 residues. Germline CDR1 MDHEN, CDR2 SYDVKM. Filled out from reference TRBV28 and TRBJ1-1, the complete variable domain reads DVKVTQSSRYLVKRTGEKVFLECVQDMDHENMFWYRQDPGLGLRLIYFSYDVKMKEKGDIPEGYSVSREKKERFSLILESASTNQTSMYLCASWGQRTEAFFGQGTRLTVV.